The 23 T cell receptor beta chains in this list originate from one sample, sequenced in a study of cytomegalovirus exposure and HLA in healthy donors. In the PCR, 60 Vbeta and 13 Jbeta primers were used. Only in-frame clones appear in the TCRdb table, and some are missing; sequencing was by immunoSEQ multiplex PCR. Its table lists some 110,000 clones. The sample was PBMCs. The receptors shown here come from a man aged 35 to 55 in good health and CMV-seropositive.

V is TRBV14 and J is TRBJ2-7; 9 bases are shared with TRBD1. Germline lookup yields CDR1 SGHDN and CDR2 FVKESK. J lost 6 bases, V lost 7 bases, and 10 bases had no gene match. The CDR3 has 14 residues. The CDR3 DNA follows: TGTGCCAGCACCGCCGGGACAGGGCTCTCCGAGCAGTACTTC. This codes for CASTAGTGLSEQYF.

The chain joins TRBV18 to TRBJ1-1; 10 bases agree with TRBD1. Trimming at V came to 6 bases and at J to 11 bases, leaving 15 bases not matched to a gene. Germline V gene lookup returns CDR1 KGHSH and CDR2 LQKENI. This CDR3 has 15 amino acids. CDR3 protein: CASSQRQGATGDAFF. The CDR3, as DNA: TGTGCCAGCTCGCAAAGACAGGGGGCTACGGGGGATGCTTTCTTT.

This chain links TRBV5-4 with TRBJ1-1; 8 positions agree with TRBD1. Germline assignment: CDR1 SGHNT and CDR2 YYREEE (reference sequence). This CDR3 contains 17 residues. The V gene end was trimmed by 3 bases and the J gene end by 2 bases; junction bases not matched to a gene: 12. The CDR3 DNA is TGTGCCAGCAGCTCCCCTGGACAGGGTACCAGAAACACTGAAGCTTTCTTT. This codes for CASSSPGQGTRNTEAFF.

V usage is TRBV23-1 and J usage is TRBJ2-7; 7 positions agree with TRBD1. TRBV23-1 is assigned to the ORF class and has an uncertain function. The CDR3 runs to 13 residues. Unmatched junction bases numbered 5, after V lost 6 bases and J lost 3 bases. Here the CDR3 reads CASRPRGSYEQYF. CDR3 coding DNA: TGCGCCAGCAGACCCAGGGGGAGCTACGAGCAGTACTTC.

The chain carries TRBV14 and TRBJ1-2; 8 bases are a match to TRBD1. Germline V CDR1 and CDR2: SGHDN, FVKESK. The CDR3 extends over 14 amino acids. The V gene end was trimmed by 4 bases and the J gene end by 8 bases; junction bases not matched to a gene: 9. The CDR3 is CASSPWTGTEGYTF. CDR3 sequence (DNA): TGTGCCAGCAGCCCATGGACAGGGACGGAAGGCTACACCTTC.

The CDR3 DNA sequence: TGTGCCAGTAGTATCGTGGACAACGACTACAATGAGCAGTTCTTC. As protein: CASSIVDNDYNEQFF. The chain couples TRBV19 to TRBJ2-1; possible D gene TRBD1, 5 bases. From germline, CDR1 is LNHDA and CDR2 SQIVND (reference sequence). Trimming cost V 3 bases and J 3 bases, with 12 bases left between them. The length of the CDR3 is 15 residues.

J is TRBJ2-2 and V is TRBV7-6; 8 nucleotides match TRBD1. V lost 1 base and J lost 7; bases outside the gene matches: 8. Germline assignment: CDR1 SGHVS and CDR2 FNYEAQ. The CDR3 is made up of 16 amino acids. CDR3 amino acids: CASSLEETGVIGELFF. Here the CDR3 DNA reads TGTGCCAGCAGCTTAGAGGAGACAGGGGTCATCGGGGAGCTGTTTTTT.

The chain employs TRBV11-2 and TRBJ2-7; 9 nucleotides line up with TRBD2. J gave up 2 bases and V 1 base, and 3 bases lay outside the gene matches. CDR1 and CDR2 from the germline V gene are SGHAT and FQNNGV. CDR3 size: 15 residues. The CDR3 is CASSLGAGGAYEQYF. The CDR3 coding sequence is TGTGCCAGCAGCTTAGGAGCGGGAGGCGCCTACGAGCAGTACTTC.

The chain joins TRBV19 to TRBJ2-7, with 7 nucleotides matching TRBD1. The germline CDR1 and CDR2 sequences are LNHDA and SQIVND (reference sequence). The CDR3 length is 12 residues. V was pared by 8 bases and J by 5 bases, with 6 bases of the junction left unmatched. The DNA for the CDR3 is TGTGCCAGTGGGGACAGACGGGACGAGCAGTACTTC. It encodes CASGDRRDEQYF.

The V and J genes are TRBV5-4 and TRBJ2-1; D perhaps matches TRBD1 (6 bases). V was clipped by 0 bases and J by 2 bases, with 9 bases between them. The CDR3 sequence is 15 residues long. Germline V lookup: CDR1 SGHNT, CDR2 YYREEE (reference sequence). The DNA for the CDR3 is TGTGCCAGCAGCTTGGGGACAGATCCCTACAATGAGCAGTTCTTC. Amino acid sequence: CASSLGTDPYNEQFF.

This chain joins TRBV30 and TRBJ1-5, with D tentatively TRBD1 (5 bases). V dropped 4 bases and J dropped 3 bases, with 10 bases sitting between them. This CDR3 spans 13 amino acids. CDR1 GTSNPN and CDR2 SVGIG come from the germline V gene (reference sequence). This CDR3 reads CAWTSGFNQPQHF. CDR3 nucleotides: TGTGCCTGGACTTCAGGGTTCAATCAGCCCCAGCATTTT.

The chain has TRBV7-9 and TRBJ2-7; a possible D gene is TRBD2 (6 bases). Trimming stripped 1 base from V and 6 bases from J, with 16 bases between. In germline, CDR1 is SEHNR, CDR2 FQNEAQ (reference sequence). This CDR3 has 15 residues. CDR3 bases: TGTGCCAGCAGCTTAGATACAGGAGGGCTTGTCGAGCAGTACTTC. Protein: CASSLDTGGLVEQYF. Combining the CDR3 with reference TRBV7-9 and TRBJ2-7 gives the whole variable domain DTGVSQNPRHKITKRGQNVTFRCDPISEHNRLYWYRQTLGQGPEFLTYFQNEAQLEKSRLLSDRFSAERPKGSFSTLEIQRTEQGDSAMYLCASSLDTGGLVEQYFGPGTRLTVT.

This chain connects TRBV9 to TRBJ2-7, with 7 bases lining up with TRBD2. The V gene's germline CDR1 is SGDLS and CDR2 YYNGEE. The V gene end was trimmed by 0 bases and the J gene end by 6 bases; junction bases not matched to a gene: 9. This CDR3 region has 15 residues. CDR3 sequence reads: CASSVGVLGEGEQYF. DNA for the CDR3: TGTGCCAGCAGCGTAGGGGTCCTAGGGGAGGGCGAGCAGTACTTC.

The chain links TRBV2 to TRBJ2-7; 12 bases align to TRBD1. This CDR3 spans 14 amino acids. Trimming at V came to 8 bases and at J to 6 bases, leaving 8 bases not matched to a gene. Germline loops: CDR1 SNHLY, CDR2 FYNNEI. In nucleotides, the CDR3 is TGTGCCAGCGGGAGGGACAGGGGGCGCGGCGAGCAGTACTTC. It codes for CASGRDRGRGEQYF. Filled out from reference TRBV2 and TRBJ2-7, the complete variable domain reads EPEVTQTPSHQVTQMGQEVILRCVPISNHLYFYWYRQILGQKVEFLVSFYNNEISEKSEIFDDQFSVERPDGSNFTLKIRSTKLEDSAMYFCASGRDRGRGEQYFGPGTRLTVT.

This chain uses TRBV27 with TRBJ2-7; D not certain. Trimming removed 4 bases at V and 5 bases at J, with 9 bases between. CDR1 MNHEY and CDR2 SMNVEV come from the germline V gene (reference sequence). This CDR3 is built from 12 residues. The CDR3 DNA follows: TGTGCCAGCAGTTCGCTTGGCAACGAGCAGTACTTC. It specifies CASSSLGNEQYF.

The genes are TRBV5-1 and TRBJ2-7; 8 bases match TRBD2. The CDR3 covers 16 residues. Germline V lookup: CDR1 SGHRS, CDR2 YFSETQ. Trimming removed 2 bases from V and 2 bases from J; junction bases left unmatched: 9. CDR3 protein: CASSLWGREGTYEQYF. The CDR3 DNA reads TGCGCCAGCAGCTTATGGGGACGGGAGGGAACCTACGAGCAGTACTTC.

The chain has TRBV9 and TRBJ2-7, with 7 bases fitting TRBD1. CDR1 and CDR2 (germline): SGDLS, YYNGEE. The CDR3 has 13 amino acids. With 3 bases clipped from V and 6 bases from J, the junction kept 6 bases outside the gene matches. In DNA, the CDR3 is TGTGCCAGCAGCGGTAAAACAGGGGTCGAGCAGTACTTC. Its translation: CASSGKTGVEQYF.

Concerning this clone: This sample also contains other DNA sequences that code for the same CDR3. V usage is TRBV5-1 and J usage is TRBJ1-3; D not certain. The CDR3 spans 14 residues. CDR1 and CDR2 (germline): SGHRS, YFSETQ. V lost 0 bases to trimming and J lost 7 bases, with 11 bases between them. The CDR3 spells CASSLDGEGNTIYF. The DNA of the CDR3 is TGCGCCAGCAGCTTGGACGGGGAGGGCAACACCATATATTTT.

The rearrangement links TRBV5-6 to TRBJ2-5; 11 bases align to TRBD2. V dropped 0 bases and J dropped 5; count of bases not matched to a gene: 3. CDR3 length equals 15 residues. CDR1 and CDR2 (germline): SGHDT, YYEEEE. For the CDR3, the DNA is TGTGCCAGCAGCTTGGAACTAGCGGGAGTGGAGACCCAGTACTTC. It is translated as CASSLELAGVETQYF.

The CDR3 region has the DNA TGTGCCAGCACCGGGGACGGGAGGTATGGCTACACCTTC. It codes for CASTGDGRYGYTF. This sequence joins TRBV28 and TRBJ1-2; D is possibly TRBD1 (5 bases). Trimming removed 7 bases at V and 5 bases at J, with 14 bases between. Germline lookup yields CDR1 MDHEN and CDR2 SYDVKM. The CDR3 loop spans 13 amino acids.

Of note for this clone: The same CDR3 also results from other DNA sequences found in this sample. This sequence joins TRBV6-1 and TRBJ2-7; 8 positions agree with TRBD1. The CDR3 has 13 amino acids. The junction had 6 bases not matched to a gene; V was cut back by 8 bases and J by 3 bases. Germline V gene sequence: CDR1 MNHNS, CDR2 SASEGT. As DNA, the CDR3 is TGTGCCAGCTCCCCGGGACAGGTCTACGAGCAGTACTTC. As protein: CASSPGQVYEQYF.

The V call is TRBV6-5, the J call TRBJ2-5; TRBD2 agrees at 7 bases. This CDR3 contains 16 residues. With 0 bases clipped from V and 0 bases from J, the junction kept 4 bases outside the gene matches. CDR1 is MNHEY, CDR2 SVGAGI, per germline. The CDR3 protein is CASSYSGRVYQETQYF. CDR3 DNA: TGTGCCAGCAGTTACTCGGGGAGGGTGTACCAAGAGACCCAGTACTTC.

The V and J genes are TRBV6-1 and TRBJ1-1; 9 bases are a match to TRBD1. CDR1 and CDR2 (germline): MNHNS, SASEGT. The CDR3 loop spans 12 amino acids. V lost 5 bases and J lost 10; bases outside the gene matches: 5. The chain's CDR3 is CASSNRGLGAFF. The CDR3 DNA sequence: TGTGCCAGCAGTAACAGGGGGCTAGGAGCTTTCTTT.